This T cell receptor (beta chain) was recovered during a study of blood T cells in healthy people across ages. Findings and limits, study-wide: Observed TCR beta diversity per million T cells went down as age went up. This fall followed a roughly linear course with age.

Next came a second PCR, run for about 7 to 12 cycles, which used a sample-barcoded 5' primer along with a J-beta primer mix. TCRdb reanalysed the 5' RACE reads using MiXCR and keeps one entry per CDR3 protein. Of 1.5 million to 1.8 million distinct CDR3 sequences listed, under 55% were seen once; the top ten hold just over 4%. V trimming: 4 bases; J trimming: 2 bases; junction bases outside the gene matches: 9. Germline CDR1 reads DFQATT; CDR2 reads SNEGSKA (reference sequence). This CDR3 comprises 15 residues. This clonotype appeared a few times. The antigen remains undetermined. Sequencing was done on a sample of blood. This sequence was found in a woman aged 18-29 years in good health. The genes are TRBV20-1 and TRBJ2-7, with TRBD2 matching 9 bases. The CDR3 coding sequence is TGCAGTGCTATTGGTGCTAGCGGGAATACCTACGAGCAGTACTTC. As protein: CSAIGASGNTYEQYF.